These 4 T cell receptor beta chains originate from one sample sequenced in a study of cytomegalovirus exposure and HLA in healthy donors (dated by TCRdb to between 2016 and 2019). Library creation used the immunoSEQ multiplex PCR assay. A mixture of 60 forward primers for TCR Vbeta segments and 13 reverse primers for TCR Jbeta segments was used in the multiplex PCR. In TCRdb, the immuneACCESS table is reduced to in-frame sequences with V and J assigned. These tables do not hold every clone; where another copy was compared, an unresolved V gene accounts for under half, and the others remain unexplained. Counted in this sample were around 100,000 clones; approximately 76% of them appeared once. The biggest ten clones account for around 20% of the sample. Material: PBMCs. These receptors came from a woman between 55 and 75 years old in good health and CMV-seropositive.

V usage is TRBV6-8 and J usage is TRBJ2-7; 9 bases line up with TRBD1. This CDR3 is 15 amino acids long. The trim removed 6 bases at V and 10 bases at J, leaving 16 bases unmatched. Germline V lookup: CDR1 MNHGY, CDR2 SAAAGT. The CDR3 protein is CASRRTRDREVRQYF. For the CDR3, the DNA is TGTGCCAGCAGGCGGACCCGGGACAGGGAAGTCCGCCAGTACTTC.

The V gene is TRBV5-4, the J gene TRBJ2-1, with D possibly TRBD2 on 5 matching bases. The germline gives CDR1 SGHNT, CDR2 YYREEE (reference sequence). The CDR3 contains 15 residues. Trimming cost V 4 bases and J 2 bases, with 13 bases left between them. The CDR3 is CASSRRADPYNEQFF. The CDR3 DNA reads as TGTGCCAGCAGCCGGCGGGCGGATCCCTACAATGAGCAGTTCTTC.

Comment on this clone: One end of the junction is discordant with germline, which a read error may explain. This sequence joins TRBV6-1 and TRBJ2-6; D is possibly TRBD1 (7 bases). The CDR3 has 17 residues. Per germline, CDR1 MNHNS and CDR2 SASEGT. The CDR3 DNA reads TGTGCCAGCAGGGAAGGGGGCAGGGGGGTCTGGGCCAACGTCCTGACTTTC. Translating it yields CASREGGRGVWANVLTF.

The chain links TRBV19 to TRBJ1-1, with TRBD1 as a possible D gene (6 bases). From germline, CDR1 is LNHDA and CDR2 SQIVND (reference sequence). The V and J ends lost 5 bases and 10 bases respectively, with 14 bases between them. There are 12 residues in the CDR3. CDR3 in amino acids: CASSAQGFGAFF. The DNA of the CDR3 is TGTGCCAGTAGTGCCCAGGGGTTCGGAGCTTTCTTT.